What follows is one T cell receptor (beta chain) and its context. Its antigen is not yet known. No per-base quality is available; no much larger clone lies one base away. Participants in the prospective study were aged roughly 18 to 89 years, lived in 20 to 30 United States geographic areas, and enrolled through a virtual design. In the prospective study, cohorts were assigned on the basis of participant-reported clinical history obtained from a screening survey and a study questionnaire. Mobile phlebotomists in the prospective study collected whole blood, serum and a nasopharyngeal or oropharyngeal swab from every participant. Over a roughly two-month period, participants in the prospective study had the option of providing additional blood draws and questionnaires. Before DNA extraction, blood samples from the prospective study were shipped at room temperature or frozen. The data were obtained in a study of blood T cell repertoires in COVID-19 (dated by TCRdb to 2019 to 2021). As for the study more broadly: Samples covering the acute and convalescent phases of COVID-19 were provided by collaborators in the United States, Italy and Spain. The repertoires were released in a freely available public database intended as a resource for research on the immune response to SARS-CoV-2. The material from the prospective study consisted of cDNA or gDNA derived from T cells, B-cell-depleted T cells, or PBMCs. Samples were obtained from the ongoing ImmuneRACE study (first 160 participants) and from about 1,300 subjects provided by 6 global collaborators. Where HLA class I and class II types were available, the types were taken from metadata supplied by the sample provider, not from assay-based typing. The dataset comprised deeply sampled blood TCRbeta repertoires from subjects exposed to, actively infected with, or recovered from COVID-19. The sample metadata nearly always contained a de-identified subject ID, COVID-19 status, age in years and sex. General findings and caveats noted by the study authors: The amount of clinical and demographic metadata varied by source and participant and was provided uncurated.

Its CDR3 holds 13 amino acids, cysteine through phenylalanine. Only the CDR3 portion is preserved as DNA: 39 bases, with reading frame beginning at the first base. CDR1 MNHEY and CDR2 SMNVEV are derived from the germline V gene (reference sequence). Trimming costs V 5 bases and J 6 bases, and their ends lie 10 bases apart. TCRbeta CDR3 regions were amplified from genomic DNA by means of the immunoSEQ Assay, a bias-controlled multiplex PCR. The authors processed their data as follows. Within the assay, amplification of reference gene primers was used to estimate how many nucleated cells each sample contained. Sequence reads were collapsed and filtered to measure the absolute abundance of every unique TCRbeta CDR3 rearrangement. Productive Simpson clonality was computed per sample as the square root of Simpson's diversity index over productive rearrangements. TCRdb provides this immuneACCESS table in a form limited to in-frame rearrangements. Some clones are lacking; in checked studies, under half of them reflect an unresolved V gene, and why the rest are absent is not known. That table supplies the V and J calls and clone size; D and trimming were determined from the DNA. The sample profile shows 200,000 to 250,000 clones; 81% of them were found once. The top ten clones comprise about 8.9% of the sample.

The sequencing input was PBMCs or T cells enriched from blood (not recorded which). The chain couples TRBV27 to TRBJ1-4; the D gene is perhaps TRBD1, on 5 matching bases. The origin of this receptor is a woman aged 50 to 60 with acute COVID-19. The nucleotide sequence is TGTGCCAGCAGTAGACAGATAGATGAAAAACTGTTTTTT. It translates to CASSRQIDEKLFF.